Below are 18 T cell receptor beta chains sequenced from a single sample in a study of a mutant IDH1 vaccine in newly diagnosed glioma. The protocol was immunoSEQ multiplex PCR, while the TCRdb copy is restricted to in-frame clones and leaves out a portion. The sample has around 50,000 clones; roughly 83% are singletons. No antigens are known for them. Time point reported: week 47, end of study. Doses consisted of 300 ug of mutant IDH1 20-mer peptide each, paired with topical imiquimod. This material consisted of PBMCs, taken from a glioma patient whose treatment included an IDH1 peptide vaccine. The receptors derive from a woman in her 30s with glioma. Some clones in this sample may be carry-over from other donors' samples.

The genes are TRBV4-1 and TRBJ2-1; no reliable D call. This CDR3 has 15 residues. The V gene's germline CDR1 is MGHRA and CDR2 YSYEKL. V lost 1 base to trimming and J lost 5 bases, with 12 bases between them. CDR3 in DNA: TGCGCCAGCAGCCAAGGGACGGGTCTTAACAATGAGCAGTTCTTC. Its protein is CASSQGTGLNNEQFF.

This chain joins TRBV29-1 and TRBJ2-7; D not resolved. V lost 0 bases and J 5 bases, leaving 8 bases between the germline ends. This CDR3 is built from 12 residues. CDR1 and CDR2 (germline): SQVTM, ANQGSEA. CDR3 amino acids: CSVEDMRDEQYF. CDR3 in DNA: TGCAGCGTTGAAGACATGAGAGACGAGCAGTACTTC.

Points on this clone: Other DNA sequences from this sample encode an identical CDR3 as well. V gene TRBV5-1 combines with J gene TRBJ1-5; TRBD1 matches at 7 bases. There are 15 residues in the CDR3. V was clipped by 0 bases and J by 7 bases; unmatched bases: 7. CDR1 and CDR2 (germline): SGHRS, YFSETQ. The CDR3 nucleotides are TGCGCCAGCAGCTTGGGACAGGGCGGGGGCCAGCCCCAGCATTTT. Protein: CASSLGQGGGQPQHF.

This clone was seen only a few times. The J gene is TRBJ2-7, the V gene TRBV7-2; D uncertain. CDR3 length equals 14 residues. V lost 0 bases to trimming and J lost 6 bases, with 12 bases between them. Per the germline V gene, CDR1 is SGHTA and CDR2 is FQGNSA. The CDR3 nucleotides are TGTGCCAGCAGCTTAGCCCTTAGTGCCGTCGAGCAGTACTTC. As protein: CASSLALSAVEQYF.

The rearrangement joins TRBV30 to TRBJ1-1; TRBD1 is a possible D gene (6 bases). Germline CDR1 reads GTSNPN; CDR2 reads SVGIG (reference sequence). The CDR3 runs 12 residues. The V gene lost 5 bases and the J gene lost 10 bases, with 17 bases spanning the gap. CDR3 nucleotides: TGTGCCTGGGTAACAGGGTCGCGGCGAGCTTTCTTT. This encodes CAWVTGSRRAFF.

The chain couples TRBV9 to TRBJ2-7, with D unresolved. The CDR3 consists of 13 residues. Trimming removed 0 bases from V and 1 base from J, with 5 bases in between. CDR1 and CDR2 from the germline V gene are SGDLS and YYNGEE. In nucleotides, the CDR3 is TGTGCCAGCAGCGTAGGGCAGTCCTACGAGCAGTACTTC. Encoded protein: CASSVGQSYEQYF.

The rearrangement uses TRBV6-1 and TRBJ2-7; D is perhaps TRBD1 (5 bases). Trimming pared 4 bases from V and 2 bases from J, leaving 12 bases between. The CDR3 totals 14 residues. Germline CDR1 MNHNS, CDR2 SASEGT. DNA of the CDR3: TGTGCCAGCAGTGGTTGGGGCCTAACCTACGAGCAGTACTTC. This gives the protein CASSGWGLTYEQYF.

The V and J genes are TRBV5-5 and TRBJ1-5, with D unclear. The V gene's germline CDR1 is SGHKS and CDR2 YYEKEE (reference sequence). The CDR3 extends over 13 amino acids. V was trimmed by 4 bases and J by 4 bases, leaving 9 bases between them. The CDR3 here is CASSPRPNQPQHF. CDR3 in DNA: TGTGCCAGCAGCCCCAGACCGAATCAGCCCCAGCATTTT.

With regard to this clone: One end of the junction does not line up with germline, which may come from a read error. The J gene is TRBJ2-1, the V gene TRBV10-2; D is tentatively TRBD1 or TRBD2 (5 bases each). Germline CDR1 reads WSHSY; CDR2 reads SAAADI. CDR3 length: 11 amino acids. CDR3 sequence reads: CASSVKGPPVF. The DNA of the CDR3 is TGCGCCAGCAGTGTAAAGGGACCCCCGGTCTTC.

The table lists this clone with a count of one. The chain carries TRBV4-1 and TRBJ2-6; D is uncertain. The CDR3 extends over 17 amino acids. Trimming took off 0 bases at V and 5 bases at J, with 14 bases between the two ends. Germline CDR1 MGHRA, CDR2 YSYEKL. The CDR3 DNA follows: TGCGCCAGCAGCCAAGATAAAACGCAGAGCTGGGCCAACGTCCTGACTTTC. Translating gives CASSQDKTQSWANVLTF.

The chain uses TRBV7-9 and TRBJ2-3, with a tentative D call TRBD2 (7 bases). The CDR3 is 18 amino acids. Germline V CDR1 and CDR2: SEHNR, FQNEAQ (reference sequence). Trimming took off 5 bases at V and 0 bases at J, with 21 bases between the two ends. CDR3 sequence: CASSIIRGALASTDTQYF. DNA of the CDR3: TGTGCCAGCAGCATTATACGGGGGGCACTCGCTAGCACAGATACGCAGTATTTT. The whole variable domain, remainder taken from reference TRBV7-9 and TRBJ2-3, is DTGVSQNPRHKITKRGQNVTFRCDPISEHNRLYWYRQTLGQGPEFLTYFQNEAQLEKSRLLSDRFSAERPKGSFSTLEIQRTEQGDSAMYLCASSIIRGALASTDTQYFGPGTRLTVL.

This clone showed up just once. V is TRBV7-8 and J is TRBJ2-7, with D tentatively TRBD1 (6 bases). Trimming took 0 bases from V and 9 from J, leaving 12 bases between them. Germline CDR1 reads SGHVS; CDR2 reads FQNEAQ. CDR3 length: 13 residues. DNA of the CDR3: TGTGCCAGCAGCTTAGCGGACAGTTCGTGGCAGTACTTC. This encodes CASSLADSSWQYF.

This sequence joins TRBV6-5 and TRBJ2-3; D unresolved. CDR3 length: 14 amino acids. CDR1 is MNHEY and CDR2 is SVGAGI in the germline V gene. Trimming took 0 bases from V and 3 from J, leaving 7 bases between them. The CDR3 loop reads CASSYSRETDTQYF. The CDR3 DNA follows: TGTGCCAGCAGTTACTCGCGAGAAACAGATACGCAGTATTTT.

The V gene is TRBV4-1, the J gene TRBJ2-2; 7 bases are a match to TRBD2. Germline V lookup: CDR1 MGHRA, CDR2 YSYEKL. The CDR3 has 14 amino acids. V shed 0 bases and J 6 bases; nucleotides not matched to a gene: 1. The CDR3 reads CASSQEGGAGELFF. The CDR3 coding sequence is TGCGCCAGCAGCCAAGAGGGGGGGGCCGGGGAGCTGTTTTTT.

The chain links TRBV6-6 to TRBJ2-2; D perhaps matches TRBD1 (5 bases). Trimming cost V 6 bases and J 1 base, with 6 bases left between them. This CDR3 is built from 13 residues. The germline V gene encodes CDR1 MNHNY and CDR2 SVGAGI (reference sequence). CDR3 nucleotides: TGTGCCAGCAGGGACAAGAACACCGGGGAGCTGTTTTTT. This sequence encodes CASRDKNTGELFF.

The chain is built from TRBV7-2 and TRBJ2-5; D is perhaps TRBD1 (6 bases). Trimming took 5 bases from V and 6 from J, leaving 13 bases between them. Germline V gene data show CDR1 as SGHTA and CDR2 as FQGNSA. The CDR3 has 13 residues. The CDR3 is CASSIQGWKTQYF. The CDR3, as DNA: TGTGCCAGCAGCATTCAGGGGTGGAAGACCCAGTACTTC.

This clone appeared once. V is TRBV10-3 and J is TRBJ2-7; TRBD1 aligns across 8 bases. From germline, CDR1 is ENHRY and CDR2 SYGVKD. The CDR3 has 13 residues. Trimming removed 7 bases from V and 2 bases from J; junction bases left unmatched: 4. CDR3 residues: CAIKAQGAYEQYF. The CDR3 DNA reads TGTGCCATCAAAGCACAGGGGGCCTACGAGCAGTACTTC.

J is TRBJ1-5 and V is TRBV5-5; TRBD1 is a possible D gene (5 bases). CDR3 length: 12 amino acids. V lost 4 bases and J lost 8, with 10 bases in between. Germline V gene sequence: CDR1 SGHKS, CDR2 YYEKEE (reference sequence). The CDR3 protein is CASSPGGEPQHF. The CDR3 nucleotides are TGTGCCAGCAGCCCCGGGGGGGAGCCCCAGCATTTT.